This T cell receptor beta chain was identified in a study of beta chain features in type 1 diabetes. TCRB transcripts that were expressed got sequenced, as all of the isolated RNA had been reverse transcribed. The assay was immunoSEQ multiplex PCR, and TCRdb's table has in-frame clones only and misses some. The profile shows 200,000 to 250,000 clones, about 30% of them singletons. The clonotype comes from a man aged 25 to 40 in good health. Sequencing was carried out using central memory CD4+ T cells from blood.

CDR3 in DNA: TGTGCCAGCAGCCCCGGCTTGTCGACTGAAGCTTTCTTT. This sequence encodes CASSPGLSTEAFF. The J gene is TRBJ1-1, the V gene TRBV7-8; D is ambiguous. V was cut by 5 bases and J by 5 bases, with 12 bases left in between. This CDR3 has 13 residues. The germline gives CDR1 SGHVS, CDR2 FQNEAQ.